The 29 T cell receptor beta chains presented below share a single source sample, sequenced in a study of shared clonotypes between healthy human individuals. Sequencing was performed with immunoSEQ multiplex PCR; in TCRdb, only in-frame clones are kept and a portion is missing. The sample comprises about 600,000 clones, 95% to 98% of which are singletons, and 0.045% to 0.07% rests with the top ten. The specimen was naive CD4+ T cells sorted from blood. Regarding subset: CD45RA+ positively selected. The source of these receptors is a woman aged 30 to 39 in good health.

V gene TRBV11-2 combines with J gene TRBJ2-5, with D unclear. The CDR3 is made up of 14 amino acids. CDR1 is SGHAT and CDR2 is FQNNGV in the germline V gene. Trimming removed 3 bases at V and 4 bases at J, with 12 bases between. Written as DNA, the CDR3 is TGTGCCAGCAGCTTCCGCGGAGTGGGAGAGACCCAGTACTTC. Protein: CASSFRGVGETQYF. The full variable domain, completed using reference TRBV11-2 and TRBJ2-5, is EAGVAQSPRYKIIEKRQSVAFWCNPISGHATLYWYQQILGQGPKLLIQFQNNGVVDDSQLPKDRFSAERLKGVDSTLKIQPAKLEDSAVYLCASSFRGVGETQYFGPGTRLLVL.

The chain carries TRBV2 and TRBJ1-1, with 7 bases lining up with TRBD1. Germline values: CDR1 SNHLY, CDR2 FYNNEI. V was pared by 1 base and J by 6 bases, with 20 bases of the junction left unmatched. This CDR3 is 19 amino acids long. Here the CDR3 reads CASSEDARRPTGIKAEAFF. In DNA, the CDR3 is TGTGCCAGCAGTGAAGACGCGAGAAGACCGACAGGGATAAAGGCTGAAGCTTTCTTT.

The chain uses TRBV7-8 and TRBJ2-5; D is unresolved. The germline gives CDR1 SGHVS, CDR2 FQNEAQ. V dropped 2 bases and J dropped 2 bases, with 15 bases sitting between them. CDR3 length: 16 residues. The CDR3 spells CASSLFADRTQETQYF. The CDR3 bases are TGTGCCAGCAGCTTATTCGCAGATAGAACACAAGAGACCCAGTACTTC.

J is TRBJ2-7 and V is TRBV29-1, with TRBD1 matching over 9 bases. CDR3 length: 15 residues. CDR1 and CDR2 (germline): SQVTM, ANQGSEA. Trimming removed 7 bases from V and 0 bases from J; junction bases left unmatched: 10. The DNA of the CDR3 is TGCAGCGCCCTAGTCGGGACAGGGTACTCCTACGAGCAGTACTTC. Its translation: CSALVGTGYSYEQYF.

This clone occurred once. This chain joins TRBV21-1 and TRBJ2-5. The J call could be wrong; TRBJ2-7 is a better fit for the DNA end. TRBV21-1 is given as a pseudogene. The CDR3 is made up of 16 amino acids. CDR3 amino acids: CASSPFVTASSYEQYF. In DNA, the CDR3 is TGTGCCAGCAGCCCCTTTGTGACGGCGAGCTCCTACGAGCAGTACTTC.

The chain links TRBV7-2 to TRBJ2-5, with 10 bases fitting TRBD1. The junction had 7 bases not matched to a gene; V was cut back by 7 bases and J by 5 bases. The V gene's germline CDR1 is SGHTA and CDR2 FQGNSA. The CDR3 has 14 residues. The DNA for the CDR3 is TGTGCCAGCACCCGACAGGGGGCTATGGAGACCCAGTACTTC. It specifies CASTRQGAMETQYF.

CDR3 protein: CASSTASGSYNEQFF. The CDR3 nucleotides read TGTGCCAGCAGTACGGCTAGCGGGAGTTACAATGAGCAGTTCTTC. The chain has TRBV28 and TRBJ2-1; 10 bases map to TRBD2. V lost 5 bases, J lost 4 bases, and 5 bases stayed unmatched. This CDR3 comprises 15 residues. In germline, CDR1 is MDHEN, CDR2 SYDVKM.

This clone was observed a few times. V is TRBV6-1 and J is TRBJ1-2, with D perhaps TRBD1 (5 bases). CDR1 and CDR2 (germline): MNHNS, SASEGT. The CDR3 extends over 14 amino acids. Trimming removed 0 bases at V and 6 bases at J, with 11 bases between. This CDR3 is CASSEAKGRDGYTF. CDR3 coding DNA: TGTGCCAGCAGTGAAGCGAAGGGCAGGGATGGCTACACCTTC.

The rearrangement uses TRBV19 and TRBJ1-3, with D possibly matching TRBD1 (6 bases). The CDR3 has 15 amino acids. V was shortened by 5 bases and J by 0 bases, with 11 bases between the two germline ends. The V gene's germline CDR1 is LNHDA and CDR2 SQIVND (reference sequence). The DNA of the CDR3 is TGTGCCAGTAGTTTGGGACAAAGCTCTGGAAACACCATATATTTT. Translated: CASSLGQSSGNTIYF.

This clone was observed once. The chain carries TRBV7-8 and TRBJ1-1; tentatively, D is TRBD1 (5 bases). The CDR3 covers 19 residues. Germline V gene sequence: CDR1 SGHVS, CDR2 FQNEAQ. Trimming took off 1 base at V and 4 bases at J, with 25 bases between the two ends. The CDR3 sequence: CASSLGPRRAPGGTTEAFF. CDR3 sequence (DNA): TGTGCCAGCAGCTTAGGCCCCCGCAGGGCACCGGGGGGGACCACTGAAGCTTTCTTT.

The CDR3 loop reads CASRGTLDGYTF. As DNA, the CDR3 is TGTGCCAGCCGTGGGACACTGGATGGCTACACCTTC. V usage is TRBV28 and J usage is TRBJ1-2; tentative D call: TRBD1 (6 bases). V was clipped by 8 bases and J by 6 bases, with 13 bases between them. Germline lookup yields CDR1 MDHEN and CDR2 SYDVKM. The CDR3 has 12 amino acids.

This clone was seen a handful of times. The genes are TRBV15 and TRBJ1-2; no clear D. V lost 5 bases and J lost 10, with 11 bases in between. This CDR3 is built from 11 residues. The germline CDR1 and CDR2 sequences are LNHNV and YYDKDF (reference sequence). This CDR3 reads CATSYNLVYTF. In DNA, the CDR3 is TGTGCCACCAGCTACAATCTCGTCTACACCTTC.

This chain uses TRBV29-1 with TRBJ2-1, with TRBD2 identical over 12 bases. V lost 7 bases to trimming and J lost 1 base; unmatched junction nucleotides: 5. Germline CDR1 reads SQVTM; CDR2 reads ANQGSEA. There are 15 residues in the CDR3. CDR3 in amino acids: CSAGLAGRSYNEQFF. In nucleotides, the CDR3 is TGCAGCGCGGGACTAGCGGGCAGATCCTACAATGAGCAGTTCTTC.

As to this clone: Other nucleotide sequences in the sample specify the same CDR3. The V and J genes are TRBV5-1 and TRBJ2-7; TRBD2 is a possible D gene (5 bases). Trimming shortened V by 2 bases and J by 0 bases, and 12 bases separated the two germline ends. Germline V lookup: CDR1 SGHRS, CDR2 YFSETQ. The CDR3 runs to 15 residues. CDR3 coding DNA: TGCGCCAGCAGCTTAGTAGGTGGGAGCTCCTACGAGCAGTACTTC. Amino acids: CASSLVGGSSYEQYF. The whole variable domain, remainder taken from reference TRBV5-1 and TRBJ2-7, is KAGVTQTPRYLIKTRGQQVTLSCSPISGHRSVSWYQQTPGQGLQFLFEYFSETQRNKGNFPGRFSGRQFSNSRSEMNVSTLELGDSALYLCASSLVGGSSYEQYFGPGTRLTVT.

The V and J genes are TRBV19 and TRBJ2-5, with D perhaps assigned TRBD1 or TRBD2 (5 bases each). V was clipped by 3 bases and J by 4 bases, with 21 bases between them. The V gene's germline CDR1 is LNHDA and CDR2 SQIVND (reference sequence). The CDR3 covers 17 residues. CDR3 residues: CASSIHFGSGRGETQYF. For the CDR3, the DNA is TGTGCCAGTAGTATCCACTTCGGGTCGGGGCGCGGAGAGACCCAGTACTTC. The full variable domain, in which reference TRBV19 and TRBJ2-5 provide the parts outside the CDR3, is DGGITQSPKYLFRKEGQNVTLSCEQNLNHDAMYWYRQDPGQGLRLIYYSQIVNDFQKGDIAEGYSVSREKKESFPLTVTSAQKNPTAFYLCASSIHFGSGRGETQYFGPGTRLLVL.

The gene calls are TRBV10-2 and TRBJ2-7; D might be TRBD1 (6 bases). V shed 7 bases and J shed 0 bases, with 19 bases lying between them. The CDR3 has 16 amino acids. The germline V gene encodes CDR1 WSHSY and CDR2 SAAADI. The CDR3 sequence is CASIRGPVFSSYEQYF. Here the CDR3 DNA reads TGCGCCAGCATCAGGGGCCCTGTATTCTCCTCCTACGAGCAGTACTTC.

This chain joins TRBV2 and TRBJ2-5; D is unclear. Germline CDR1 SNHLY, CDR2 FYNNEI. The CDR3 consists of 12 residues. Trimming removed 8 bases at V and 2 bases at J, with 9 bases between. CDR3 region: CASDGSQETQYF. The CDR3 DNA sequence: TGTGCCAGCGATGGCTCTCAAGAGACCCAGTACTTC.

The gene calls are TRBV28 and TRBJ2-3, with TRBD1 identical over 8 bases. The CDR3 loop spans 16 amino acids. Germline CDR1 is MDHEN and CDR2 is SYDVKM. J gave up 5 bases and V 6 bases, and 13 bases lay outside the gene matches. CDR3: CASSSSGTGMGDTQYF. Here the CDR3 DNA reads TGTGCCAGCAGCTCGTCCGGGACAGGTATGGGAGATACGCAGTATTTT.

This CDR3 is CASSAAQGPETQYF. In DNA form, the CDR3 reads TGTGCCAGCAGCGCAGCACAGGGTCCAGAGACCCAGTACTTC. V gene TRBV5-4 combines with J gene TRBJ2-5; D is possibly TRBD1 (6 bases). The CDR3 totals 14 residues. Looked up from germline, CDR1 is SGHNT and CDR2 is YYREEE (reference sequence). Trimming cost V 4 bases and J 4 bases, with 14 bases left between them.

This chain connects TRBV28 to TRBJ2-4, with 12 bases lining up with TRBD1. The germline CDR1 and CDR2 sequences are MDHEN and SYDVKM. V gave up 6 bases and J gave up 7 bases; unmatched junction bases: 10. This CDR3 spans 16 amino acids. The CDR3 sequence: CASSLSGTGGRNIQYF. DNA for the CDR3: TGTGCCAGCAGCTTGTCCGGGACAGGGGGCAGGAACATTCAGTACTTC.

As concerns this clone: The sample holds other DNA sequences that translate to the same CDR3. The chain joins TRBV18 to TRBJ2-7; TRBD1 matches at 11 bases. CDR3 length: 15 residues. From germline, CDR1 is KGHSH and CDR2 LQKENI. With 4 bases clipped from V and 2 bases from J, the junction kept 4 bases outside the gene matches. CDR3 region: CASSQPGQGAYEQYF. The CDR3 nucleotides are TGTGCCAGCTCACAGCCGGGACAGGGGGCCTACGAGCAGTACTTC.

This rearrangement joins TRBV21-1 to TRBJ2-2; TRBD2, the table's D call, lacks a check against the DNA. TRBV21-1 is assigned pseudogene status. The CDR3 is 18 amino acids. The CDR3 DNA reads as TGTGCCAGCAGCAATGGGGGAGCGGGAGATTATCCCACCGGGGAGCTGTTTTTT. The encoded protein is CASSNGGAGDYPTGELFF.

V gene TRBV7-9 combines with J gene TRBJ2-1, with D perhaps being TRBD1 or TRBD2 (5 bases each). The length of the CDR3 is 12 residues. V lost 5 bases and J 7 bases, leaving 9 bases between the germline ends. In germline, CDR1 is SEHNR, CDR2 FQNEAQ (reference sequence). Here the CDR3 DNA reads TGTGCCAGCAGCAGGGACGGAAATGAGCAGTTCTTC. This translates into CASSRDGNEQFF.

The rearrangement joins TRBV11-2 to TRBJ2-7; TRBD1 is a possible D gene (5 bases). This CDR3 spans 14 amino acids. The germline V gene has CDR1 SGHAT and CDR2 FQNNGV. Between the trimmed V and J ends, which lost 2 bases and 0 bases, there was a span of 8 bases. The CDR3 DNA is TGTGCCAGCAGCTTACGACAGCCCTCCTACGAGCAGTACTTC. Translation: CASSLRQPSYEQYF. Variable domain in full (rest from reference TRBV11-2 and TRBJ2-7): EAGVAQSPRYKIIEKRQSVAFWCNPISGHATLYWYQQILGQGPKLLIQFQNNGVVDDSQLPKDRFSAERLKGVDSTLKIQPAKLEDSAVYLCASSLRQPSYEQYFGPGTRLTVT.

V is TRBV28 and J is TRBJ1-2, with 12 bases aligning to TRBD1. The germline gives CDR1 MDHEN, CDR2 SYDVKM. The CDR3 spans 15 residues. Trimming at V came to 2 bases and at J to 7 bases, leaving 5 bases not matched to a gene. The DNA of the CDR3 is TGTGCCAGCAGTTTAGGGACAGGGGGCTGGGGTGGCTACACCTTC. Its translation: CASSLGTGGWGGYTF.

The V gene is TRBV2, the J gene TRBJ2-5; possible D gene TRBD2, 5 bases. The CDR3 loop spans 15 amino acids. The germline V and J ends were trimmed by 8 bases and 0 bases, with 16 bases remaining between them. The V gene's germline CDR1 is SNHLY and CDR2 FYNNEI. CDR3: CASASSGMYQETQYF. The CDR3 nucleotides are TGTGCCAGCGCCAGCAGCGGAATGTACCAAGAGACCCAGTACTTC.

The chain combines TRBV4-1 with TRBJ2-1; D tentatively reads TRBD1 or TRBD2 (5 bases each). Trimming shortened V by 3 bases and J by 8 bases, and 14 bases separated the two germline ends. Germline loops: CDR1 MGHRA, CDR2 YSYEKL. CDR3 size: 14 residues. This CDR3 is CASSQGDPRDEQFF. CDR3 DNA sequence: TGCGCCAGCAGCCAGGGGGACCCGCGGGATGAGCAGTTCTTC.

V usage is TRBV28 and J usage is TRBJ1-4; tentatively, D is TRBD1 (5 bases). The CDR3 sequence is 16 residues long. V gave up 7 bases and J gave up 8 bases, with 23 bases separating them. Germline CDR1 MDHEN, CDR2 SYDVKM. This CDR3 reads CASTSHLGVREEKLFF. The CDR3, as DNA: TGTGCCAGCACCTCACACTTAGGGGTGAGGGAGGAAAAACTGTTTTTT.

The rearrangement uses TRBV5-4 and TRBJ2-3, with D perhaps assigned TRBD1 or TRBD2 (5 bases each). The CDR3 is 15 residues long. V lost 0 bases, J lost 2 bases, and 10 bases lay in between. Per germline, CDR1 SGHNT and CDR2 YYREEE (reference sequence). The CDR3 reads CASSLDGGYTDTQYF. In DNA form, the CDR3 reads TGTGCCAGCAGCTTGGATGGGGGATACACAGATACGCAGTATTTT. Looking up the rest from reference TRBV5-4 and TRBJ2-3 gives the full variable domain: ETGVTQSPTHLIKTRGQQVTLRCSSQSGHNTVSWYQQALGQGPQFIFQYYREEENGRGNFPPRFSGLQFPNYSSELNVNALELDDSALYLCASSLDGGYTDTQYFGPGTRLTVL.